These 25 T cell receptor beta chains originate from one sample sequenced in a study of cytomegalovirus exposure and HLA in healthy donors. Assay used: immunoSEQ multiplex PCR; TCRdb lists only in-frame clones, some missing. The sample has 180,000 or so clones, roughly 84% seen once; the top ten hold 13%. The material sequenced was PBMCs. These receptor sequences come from a woman in her 30s in good health and CMV-seropositive.

There are a few counts of this clone. The chain links TRBV25-1 to TRBJ1-2; D might be TRBD1 (5 bases). Germline V gene sequence: CDR1 MGHDK, CDR2 SYGVNS. CDR3 size: 13 residues. V lost 5 bases and J lost 1, with 8 bases in between. The CDR3 here is CASSLGLNYGYTF. CDR3 nucleotides: TGTGCCAGCAGTCTGGGACTTAACTATGGCTACACCTTC.

The J gene is TRBJ2-6, the V gene TRBV28; 7 bases are shared with TRBD2. The CDR3 is made up of 17 amino acids. With 4 bases clipped from V and 0 bases from J, the junction kept 6 bases outside the gene matches. The germline CDR1 and CDR2 sequences are MDHEN and SYDVKM. The CDR3 reads CASSWEGRGSGANVLTF. In DNA form, the CDR3 reads TGTGCCAGCAGTTGGGAAGGGAGGGGCTCTGGGGCCAACGTCCTGACTTTC.

The rearrangement joins TRBV7-8 to TRBJ2-1; 9 bases agree with TRBD2. Trimming took 4 bases from V and 3 from J; bases not matched to a gene: 7. CDR1 is SGHVS, CDR2 FQNEAQ, per germline. There are 16 residues in the CDR3. Here the CDR3 reads CASSSQTSGYYNEQFF. DNA of the CDR3: TGTGCCAGCAGCTCACAGACTAGCGGATACTACAATGAGCAGTTCTTC.

The chain links TRBV5-1 to TRBJ2-1; D call uncertain. Germline CDR1 reads SGHRS; CDR2 reads YFSETQ. CDR3 length equals 14 residues. Deletions cut 3 bases from V and 2 bases from J, with 9 bases between. CDR3 nucleotide sequence: TGCGCCAGCAGCTCCCCGGTCCCCTACAATGAGCAGTTCTTC. Translated, it gives CASSSPVPYNEQFF.

The rearrangement joins TRBV6-1 to TRBJ2-7; 7 bases are a match to TRBD2. CDR1 is MNHNS and CDR2 is SASEGT in the germline V gene. The V segment lost 3 bases and the J segment 2 bases; nucleotides outside the gene matches: 7. The CDR3 consists of 15 residues. CDR3 region: CASSESGMTTYEQYF. The DNA for the CDR3 is TGTGCCAGCAGTGAGAGCGGGATGACTACCTACGAGCAGTACTTC.

V is TRBV7-9 and J is TRBJ1-4; D remains unclear. The germline V gene encodes CDR1 SEHNR and CDR2 FQNEAQ (reference sequence). The CDR3 length is 12 residues. The V end was cut by 6 bases, the J end by 5 bases, with 7 bases between. Here the CDR3 DNA reads TGTGCCAGCAGGACGGGGAATGAAAAACTGTTTTTT. Translated, it gives CASRTGNEKLFF.

The V gene is TRBV5-4, the J gene TRBJ1-1; 10 nucleotides match TRBD1. Unmatched junction bases numbered 3, after V lost 4 bases and J lost 3 bases. CDR3 length equals 14 residues. Germline assignment: CDR1 SGHNT and CDR2 YYREEE (reference sequence). The CDR3 loop is CASSVDRGDTEAFF. CDR3 nucleotide sequence: TGTGCCAGCAGCGTGGACAGGGGGGACACTGAAGCTTTCTTT.

This rearrangement joins TRBV28 to TRBJ2-3, with D possibly being TRBD1 (5 bases). Germline lookup yields CDR1 MDHEN and CDR2 SYDVKM. V dropped 1 base and J dropped 4 bases, with 9 bases sitting between them. This CDR3 is 14 amino acids long. The CDR3 here is CASSLSRVADTQYF. Here the CDR3 DNA reads TGTGCCAGCAGTTTATCCAGGGTCGCAGATACGCAGTATTTT.

V is TRBV5-6 and J is TRBJ1-4; TRBD1 might be the D (5 bases). CDR1 and CDR2 from the germline V gene are SGHDT and YYEEEE. The V end was cut by 0 bases, the J end by 8 bases, with 14 bases between. There are 15 residues in the CDR3. As DNA, the CDR3 is TGTGCCAGCAGCTTGGCCGCAGGGCAAGGGGAAAAACTGTTTTTT. It specifies CASSLAAGQGEKLFF.

CDR3 sequence reads: CASSEPQDRGAYGYTF. DNA of the CDR3: TGTGCCAGCAGTGAGCCTCAGGACAGGGGGGCCTATGGCTACACCTTC. V is TRBV28 and J is TRBJ1-2; TRBD1 matches at 10 bases. This CDR3 has 16 amino acids. Germline V lookup: CDR1 MDHEN, CDR2 SYDVKM. The ends lost 5 bases at V and 4 bases at J; junction bases unmatched: 10.

V usage is TRBV4-2 and J usage is TRBJ2-3; D gene unclear. In germline, CDR1 is LGHNA, CDR2 YNFKEQ. The germline V and J ends were trimmed by 0 bases and 1 base, with 8 bases remaining between them. This CDR3 spans 15 amino acids. The CDR3 spells CASSQDIRGTDTQYF. CDR3 coding DNA: TGTGCCAGCAGCCAAGATATCCGAGGCACAGATACGCAGTATTTT.

The chain recombines TRBV9 with TRBJ2-6; D not resolved. This CDR3 spans 13 amino acids. Trimming stripped 2 bases from V and 4 bases from J, with 4 bases between. Germline-derived CDR1 and CDR2 are SGDLS and YYNGEE. The CDR3 DNA follows: TGTGCCAGCAGCGTGTCGGGGGCCAACGTCCTGACTTTC. Encoded protein: CASSVSGANVLTF. Full variable domain (outside the CDR3, taken from reference TRBV9 and TRBJ2-6): DSGVTQTPKHLITATGQRVTLRCSPRSGDLSVYWYQQSLDQGLQFLIQYYNGEERAKGNILERFSAQQFPDLHSELNLSSLELGDSALYFCASSVSGANVLTFGAGSRLTVL.

The chain has TRBV29-1 and TRBJ2-1; 11 bases are shared with TRBD1. CDR1 and CDR2 (germline): SQVTM, ANQGSEA. Trimming took 7 bases from V and 7 from J; bases not matched to a gene: 9. The CDR3 is 14 amino acids. CDR3: CSGKRGQGVNEQFF. Here the CDR3 DNA reads TGCAGCGGAAAACGGGGACAGGGGGTTAATGAGCAGTTCTTC.

This clone came up a few times. J is TRBJ2-1 and V is TRBV7-9; D might be TRBD2 (6 bases). The germline V and J ends were trimmed by 5 bases and 1 base, with 15 bases remaining between them. This CDR3 has 16 amino acids. Germline CDR1 is SEHNR and CDR2 is FQNEAQ (reference sequence). The CDR3: CASSQTRLVSYNEQFF. The CDR3 nucleotides read TGTGCCAGCAGCCAAACCAGACTAGTTTCCTACAATGAGCAGTTCTTC.

The rearrangement links TRBV7-9 to TRBJ1-1, with D perhaps matching TRBD1 (6 bases). The length of the CDR3 is 17 residues. V lost 0 bases and J lost 3, with 17 bases in between. CDR1 and CDR2 (germline): SEHNR, FQNEAQ (reference sequence). DNA of the CDR3: TGTGCCAGCAGCTTAGCGATGACTGAAGGGGGGGACACTGAAGCTTTCTTT. This encodes CASSLAMTEGGDTEAFF.

The J gene is TRBJ1-2, the V gene TRBV28; D is unresolved. The germline V gene encodes CDR1 MDHEN and CDR2 SYDVKM. With 6 bases removed from V and 0 bases from J, the gap between germline ends came to 20 bases. The CDR3 is made up of 17 amino acids. The CDR3 bases are TGTGCCAGCAGCTCACCCCGGCGGGTTGAAACTAACTATGGCTACACCTTC. Translation: CASSSPRRVETNYGYTF.

The chain combines TRBV30 with TRBJ1-5; D is perhaps TRBD1 (5 bases). Trimming removed 2 bases at V and 4 bases at J, with 12 bases between. The length of the CDR3 is 14 residues. CDR1 is GTSNPN, CDR2 SVGIG, per germline (reference sequence). CDR3 protein: CAWSWGRINQPQHF. Here the CDR3 DNA reads TGTGCCTGGAGTTGGGGCAGGATAAATCAGCCCCAGCATTTT.

CDR3 region: CASSSPTSEQYF. CDR3 DNA: TGTGCCAGCAGCTCCCCGACTTCCGAGCAGTACTTC. The chain recombines TRBV7-9 with TRBJ2-7; D is ambiguous. V dropped 4 bases and J dropped 6 bases, with 10 bases sitting between them. Germline V gene sequence: CDR1 SEHNR, CDR2 FQNEAQ (reference sequence). The CDR3 has 12 residues.

The chain carries TRBV6-1 and TRBJ1-3; D unclear. The V and J ends lost 3 bases and 1 base respectively, with 10 bases between them. Looked up from germline, CDR1 is MNHNS and CDR2 is SASEGT. The CDR3 is 15 residues long. The CDR3 sequence is CASSDGVSSGNTIYF. DNA of the CDR3: TGTGCCAGCAGTGACGGGGTTTCTTCTGGAAACACCATATATTTT.

As DNA, the CDR3 is TGCGCCAGCAAGAGACAAGAGACCCAGTACTTC. Encoded protein: CASKRQETQYF. This chain uses TRBV5-1 with TRBJ2-5; D gene ambiguous. The CDR3 is made up of 11 amino acids. CDR1 SGHRS and CDR2 YFSETQ come from the germline V gene. Trimming removed 6 bases from V and 2 bases from J, with 5 bases in between.

J is TRBJ1-2 and V is TRBV6-6; D is perhaps TRBD1 (5 bases). Germline-derived CDR1 and CDR2 are MNHNY and SVGAGI (reference sequence). With 4 bases removed from V and 0 bases from J, the gap between germline ends came to 12 bases. The CDR3 is made up of 15 amino acids. CDR3 region: CASSSPAGPNYGYTF. The CDR3 DNA is TGTGCCAGCAGTTCGCCCGCAGGGCCTAACTATGGCTACACCTTC.

The V and J genes are TRBV2 and TRBJ1-4, with 8 bases aligning to TRBD1. The CDR3 is made up of 15 amino acids. Losses at the gene ends were 2 bases for V and 8 bases for J; bases not matched to a gene: 7. The germline gives CDR1 SNHLY, CDR2 FYNNEI. CDR3 bases: TGTGCCAGCAGTGAAACCCAGGGGGCGGGGGAAAAACTGTTTTTT. Protein product: CASSETQGAGEKLFF.

The chain joins TRBV7-9 to TRBJ1-2; no clear D gene. Germline CDR1 and CDR2: SEHNR and FQNEAQ (reference sequence). Trimming cost V 5 bases and J 5 bases, with 6 bases left between them. The CDR3 extends over 11 amino acids. As DNA, the CDR3 is TGTGCCAGCAGCGCCCAGTATGGCTACACCTTC. Translated, it gives CASSAQYGYTF.

The chain couples TRBV5-6 to TRBJ1-1; possibly TRBD1 for D (5 bases). V lost 0 bases, J lost 11 bases, and 14 bases lay in between. The CDR3 extends over 13 amino acids. Germline V lookup: CDR1 SGHDT, CDR2 YYEEEE. CDR3 DNA: TGTGCCAGCAGCTTGGTCGTGGGAGGGGACGCTTTCTTT. This translates into CASSLVVGGDAFF.

V gene TRBV6-5 combines with J gene TRBJ1-2; D possibly corresponds to TRBD1 (5 bases). V was pared by 4 bases and J by 4 bases, with 10 bases between. The CDR3 loop spans 13 amino acids. CDR1 and CDR2 from the germline V gene are MNHEY and SVGAGI. CDR3 DNA: TGTGCCAGCAGTTTCAGGGATTCCTATGGCTACACCTTC. This encodes CASSFRDSYGYTF.